These 3 T cell receptor beta chains were all obtained from the same sample, sequenced in a study of cytomegalovirus exposure and HLA in healthy donors. Assay: immunoSEQ multiplex PCR; the TCRdb copy retains only in-frame clones and omits some. In the table there are under 200,000 clones, roughly 90% of which are singletons. Sequenced input: PBMCs. The receptors shown here come from a woman in her thirties in good health and CMV-seronegative.

In its sample, this clone was seen a few times. J is TRBJ2-7 and V is TRBV30, with 7 bases matching TRBD1. The CDR3 spans 14 residues. The germline V gene encodes CDR1 GTSNPN and CDR2 SVGIG (reference sequence). With V trimmed by 2 bases and J by 0 bases, 4 bases remained unmatched. The CDR3 spells CAWSPGTDSYEQYF. The CDR3 nucleotides are TGTGCCTGGAGTCCGGGGACAGACTCCTACGAGCAGTACTTC.

V usage is TRBV6-6 and J usage is TRBJ2-7, with a tentative D call TRBD2 (7 bases). V dropped 5 bases and J dropped 0 bases, with 11 bases sitting between them. The CDR3 runs 14 residues. CDR1 and CDR2 (germline): MNHNY, SVGAGI (reference sequence). The CDR3 loop reads CASSGGDNSYEQYF. CDR3 sequence (DNA): TGTGCCAGCAGTGGGGGGGACAACTCCTACGAGCAGTACTTC.

CDR3 DNA sequence: TGTGCCAGCAGCTTGACAGTGAACGCTAACTATGGCTACACCTTC. Translation: CASSLTVNANYGYTF. The chain has TRBV5-4 and TRBJ1-2; D is unclear. This CDR3 spans 15 amino acids. The V gene's germline CDR1 is SGHNT and CDR2 YYREEE (reference sequence). Trimming pared 1 base from V and 0 bases from J, leaving 10 bases between.